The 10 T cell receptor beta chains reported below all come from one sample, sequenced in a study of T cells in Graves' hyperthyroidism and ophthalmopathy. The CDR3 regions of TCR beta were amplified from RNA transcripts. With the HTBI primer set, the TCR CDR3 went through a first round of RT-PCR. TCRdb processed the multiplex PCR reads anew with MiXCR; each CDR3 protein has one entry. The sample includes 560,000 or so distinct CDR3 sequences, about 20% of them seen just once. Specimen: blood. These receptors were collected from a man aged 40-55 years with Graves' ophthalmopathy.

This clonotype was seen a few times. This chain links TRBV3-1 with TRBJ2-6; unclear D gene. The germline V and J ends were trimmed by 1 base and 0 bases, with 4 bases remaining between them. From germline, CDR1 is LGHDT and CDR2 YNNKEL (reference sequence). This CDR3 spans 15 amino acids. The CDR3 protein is CASSQVTSGANVLTF. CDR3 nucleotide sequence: TGTGCCAGCAGCCAAGTCACCTCTGGGGCCAACGTCCTGACTTTC.

As DNA, the CDR3 is TGTGCCAGCAGGACAGGGGTCAGCAATCAGCCCCAGCATTTT. Translation gives CASRTGVSNQPQHF. This sequence joins TRBV12-3 or TRBV12-4 and TRBJ1-5, with 8 nucleotides matching TRBD1. V lost 6 bases, J lost 1 base, and 2 bases stayed unmatched. This CDR3 has 14 amino acids.

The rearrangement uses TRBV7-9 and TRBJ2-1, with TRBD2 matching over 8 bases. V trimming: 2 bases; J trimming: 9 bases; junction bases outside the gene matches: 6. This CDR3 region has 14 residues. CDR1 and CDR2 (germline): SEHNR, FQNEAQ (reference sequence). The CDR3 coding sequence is TGTGCCAGCAGCTTAACGGGGGGGGTGGGTGAGCAGTTCTTC. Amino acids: CASSLTGGVGEQFF.

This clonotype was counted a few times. The CDR3 is CASSLEGLATISYNEQFF. CDR3 bases: TGTGCCAGCAGCTTAGAAGGACTAGCGACAATCTCCTACAATGAGCAGTTCTTC. The rearrangement joins TRBV11-1 to TRBJ2-1; TRBD2 matches 9 bases. Trimming cost V 1 base and J 0 bases; bases outside gene matches: 7. Germline V gives CDR1 SGHAT, CDR2 FQDESV (reference sequence). The CDR3 length is 18 residues.

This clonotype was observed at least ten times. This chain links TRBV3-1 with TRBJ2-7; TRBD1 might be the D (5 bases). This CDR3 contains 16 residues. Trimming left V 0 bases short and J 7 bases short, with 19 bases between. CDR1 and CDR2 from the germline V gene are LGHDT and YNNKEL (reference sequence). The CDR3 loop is CASSQDSGASKGEQYF. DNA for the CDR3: TGTGCCAGCAGCCAAGATTCTGGGGCGTCCAAGGGGGAGCAGTACTTC.

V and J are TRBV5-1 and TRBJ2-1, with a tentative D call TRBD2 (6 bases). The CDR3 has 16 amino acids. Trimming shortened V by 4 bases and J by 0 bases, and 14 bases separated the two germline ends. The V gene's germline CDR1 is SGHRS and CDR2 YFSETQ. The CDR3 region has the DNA TGCGCCAGCAGCCCGGTGGGGCGGGACTCCTACAATGAGCAGTTCTTC. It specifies CASSPVGRDSYNEQFF. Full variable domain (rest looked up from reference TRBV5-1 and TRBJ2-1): KAGVTQTPRYLIKTRGQQVTLSCSPISGHRSVSWYQQTPGQGLQFLFEYFSETQRNKGNFPGRFSGRQFSNSRSEMNVSTLELGDSALYLCASSPVGRDSYNEQFFGPGTRLTVL.

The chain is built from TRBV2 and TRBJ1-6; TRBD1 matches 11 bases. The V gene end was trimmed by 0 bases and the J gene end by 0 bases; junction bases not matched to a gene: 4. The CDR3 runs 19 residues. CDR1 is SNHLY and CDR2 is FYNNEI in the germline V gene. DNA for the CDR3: TGTGCCAGCAGTGAAGCGGGGACAGGGGGAAGCTCCTATAATTCACCCCTCCACTTT. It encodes CASSEAGTGGSSYNSPLHF.

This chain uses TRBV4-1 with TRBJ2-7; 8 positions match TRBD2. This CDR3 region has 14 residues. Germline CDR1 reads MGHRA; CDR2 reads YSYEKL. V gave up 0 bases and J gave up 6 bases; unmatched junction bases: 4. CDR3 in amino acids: CASSQDLGRGEQYF. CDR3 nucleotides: TGCGCCAGCAGCCAAGATCTCGGGAGGGGCGAGCAGTACTTC.

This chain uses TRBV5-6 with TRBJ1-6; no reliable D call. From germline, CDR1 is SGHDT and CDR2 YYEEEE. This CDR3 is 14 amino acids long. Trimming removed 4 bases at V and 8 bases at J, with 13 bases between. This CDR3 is CASSTPPKDSPLHF. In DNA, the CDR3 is TGTGCCAGCAGCACGCCTCCGAAGGATTCACCCCTCCACTTT.

The CDR3 DNA follows: TGTGCCAGCAGCTTAGCGGGGGATTTCACCTATAATTCACCCCTCCACTTT. Its translation: CASSLAGDFTYNSPLHF. The chain joins TRBV7-8 to TRBJ1-6; D is possibly TRBD1 (5 bases). The CDR3 loop spans 17 amino acids. Germline assignment: CDR1 SGHVS and CDR2 FQNEAQ. V lost 0 bases and J lost 2, with 11 bases in between.